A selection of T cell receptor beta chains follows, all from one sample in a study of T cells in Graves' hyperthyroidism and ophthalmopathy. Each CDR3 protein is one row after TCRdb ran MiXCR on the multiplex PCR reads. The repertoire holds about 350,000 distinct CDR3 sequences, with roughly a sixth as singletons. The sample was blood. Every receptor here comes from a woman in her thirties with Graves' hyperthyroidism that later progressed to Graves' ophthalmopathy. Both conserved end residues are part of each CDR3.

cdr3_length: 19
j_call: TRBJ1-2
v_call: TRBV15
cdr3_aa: CATSRHRDRGYNLGYGYTF

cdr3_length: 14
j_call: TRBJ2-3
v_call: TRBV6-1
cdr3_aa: CASSAASGGDTQYF

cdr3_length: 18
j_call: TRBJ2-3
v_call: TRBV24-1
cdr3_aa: CATSDLPGAGVGTDTQYF

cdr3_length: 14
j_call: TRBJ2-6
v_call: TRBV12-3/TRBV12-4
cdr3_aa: CASSFISGANVLTF

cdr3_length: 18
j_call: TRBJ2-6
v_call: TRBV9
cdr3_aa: CASSFRTSDSSGANVLTF

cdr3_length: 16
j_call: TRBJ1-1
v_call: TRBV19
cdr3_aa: CATCRQGEYLNTEAFF

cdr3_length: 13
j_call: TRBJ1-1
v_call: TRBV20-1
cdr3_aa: CSAPPTGSTEAFF

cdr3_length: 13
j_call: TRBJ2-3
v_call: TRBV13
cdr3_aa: CASSLTDTDTQYF

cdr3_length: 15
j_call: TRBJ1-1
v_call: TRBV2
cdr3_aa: CASSEFGQVNTEAFF

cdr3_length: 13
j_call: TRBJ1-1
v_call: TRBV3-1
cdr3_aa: CASSLRTYTEAFF

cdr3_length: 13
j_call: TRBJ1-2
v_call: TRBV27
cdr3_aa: CASSLFGGGGYTF

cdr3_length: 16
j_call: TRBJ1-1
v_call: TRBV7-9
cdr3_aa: CASSLLGGALRYGAFF

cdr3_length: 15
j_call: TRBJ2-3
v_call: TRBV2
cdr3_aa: CASRGTWVVADTQYF

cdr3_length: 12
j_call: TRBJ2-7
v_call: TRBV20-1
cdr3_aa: CSASSGRVEQYF

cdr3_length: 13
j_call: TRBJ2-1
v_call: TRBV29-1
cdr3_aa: CSATSGGLSEQFF

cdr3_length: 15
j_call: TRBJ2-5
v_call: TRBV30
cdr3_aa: CAWMGSGRLQETQYF

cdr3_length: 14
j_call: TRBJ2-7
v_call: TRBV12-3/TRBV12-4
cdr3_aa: CASSWDGGLSEQYF

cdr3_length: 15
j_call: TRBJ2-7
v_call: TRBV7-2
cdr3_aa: CASSLAQETPYEQYF

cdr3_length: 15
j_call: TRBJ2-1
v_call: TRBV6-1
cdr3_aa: CASSEMAGGHNEQFF

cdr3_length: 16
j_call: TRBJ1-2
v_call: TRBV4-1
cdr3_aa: CASSQDFPGDGGGYTF

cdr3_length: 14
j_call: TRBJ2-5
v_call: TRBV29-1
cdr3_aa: CSVEPGGADETQYF

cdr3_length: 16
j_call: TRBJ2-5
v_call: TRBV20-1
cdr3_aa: CSARESGLDRRGTQYF

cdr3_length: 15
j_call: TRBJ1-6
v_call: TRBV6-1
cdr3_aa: CASSEFNIDNSPLHF

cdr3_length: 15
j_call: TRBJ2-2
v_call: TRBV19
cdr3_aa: CASSGLAGFAGELFF

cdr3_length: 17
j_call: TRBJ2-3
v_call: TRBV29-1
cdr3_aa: CSVEKGAEDTYTDTQYF

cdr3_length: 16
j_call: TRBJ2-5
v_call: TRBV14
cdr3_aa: CASSQGIRGVQETQYF

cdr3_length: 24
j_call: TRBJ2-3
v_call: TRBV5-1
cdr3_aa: CASSWRTDFPLVGTRHIAPDTQYF

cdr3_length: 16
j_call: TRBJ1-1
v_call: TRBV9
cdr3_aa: CASSARPGQGWAEAFF

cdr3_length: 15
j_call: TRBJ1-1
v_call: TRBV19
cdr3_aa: CASSISSQGIAEAFF

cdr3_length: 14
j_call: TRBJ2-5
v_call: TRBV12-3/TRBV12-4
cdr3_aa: CASRPGPNQETQYF

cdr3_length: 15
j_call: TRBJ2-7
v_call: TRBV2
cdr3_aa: CASREAGTGRYEQYF

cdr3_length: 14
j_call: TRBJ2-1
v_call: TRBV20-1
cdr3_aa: CSALAGGTYNEQFF

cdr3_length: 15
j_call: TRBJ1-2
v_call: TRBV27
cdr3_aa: CASAGFGGISYGYTF

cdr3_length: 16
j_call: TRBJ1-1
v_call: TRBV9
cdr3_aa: CASSVALEGEDTEAFF

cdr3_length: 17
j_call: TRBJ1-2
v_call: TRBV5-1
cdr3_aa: CASSLAATGAARYGYTF

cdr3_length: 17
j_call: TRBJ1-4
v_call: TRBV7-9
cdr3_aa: CASTSPADNLGLEKLFF

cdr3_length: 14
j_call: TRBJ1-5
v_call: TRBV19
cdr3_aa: CASSDRGQGQPQHF

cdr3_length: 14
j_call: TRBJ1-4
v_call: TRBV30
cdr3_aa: CAWNSGTRNEKLFF

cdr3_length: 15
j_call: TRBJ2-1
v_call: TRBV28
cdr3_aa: CATIPAGPSYNEQFF

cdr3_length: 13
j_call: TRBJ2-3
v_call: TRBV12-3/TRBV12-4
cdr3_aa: CASTLTPTDTQYF

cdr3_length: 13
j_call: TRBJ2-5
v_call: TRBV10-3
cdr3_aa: CAIGPGTPGTQYF

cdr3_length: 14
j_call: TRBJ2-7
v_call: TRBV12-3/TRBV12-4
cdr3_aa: CASSWDRHIYEQYF

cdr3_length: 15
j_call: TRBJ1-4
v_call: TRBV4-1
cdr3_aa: CASSRNRDLNEKLFF

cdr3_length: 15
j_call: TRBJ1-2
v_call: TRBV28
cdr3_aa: CASSESAGDDYGYTF

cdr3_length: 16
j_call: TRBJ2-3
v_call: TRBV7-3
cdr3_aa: CASSSTSGRDTDTQYF

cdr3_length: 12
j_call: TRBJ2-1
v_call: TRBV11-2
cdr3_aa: CASSFLYNEQFF

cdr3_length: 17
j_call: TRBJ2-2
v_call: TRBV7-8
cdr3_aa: CASSRFGTPSLSGELFF

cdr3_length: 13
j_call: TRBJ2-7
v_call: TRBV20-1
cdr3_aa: CSASFDRDYEHYF

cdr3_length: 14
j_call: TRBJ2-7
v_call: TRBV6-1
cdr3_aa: CASSDAGFEYEQYF

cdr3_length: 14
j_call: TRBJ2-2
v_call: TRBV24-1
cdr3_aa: CATRGSGSPGELFF

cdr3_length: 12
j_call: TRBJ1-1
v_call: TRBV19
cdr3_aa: CASSRGAGEAFF

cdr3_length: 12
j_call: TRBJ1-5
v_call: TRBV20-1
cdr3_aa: CSAHQADQPQHF

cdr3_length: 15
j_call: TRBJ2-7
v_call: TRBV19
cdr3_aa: CASSIGTGLPYEQYF

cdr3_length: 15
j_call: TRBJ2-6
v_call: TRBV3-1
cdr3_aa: CASSQGFSGANVLTF

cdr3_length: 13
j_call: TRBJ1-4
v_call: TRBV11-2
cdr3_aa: CASSLDPGKKLFF

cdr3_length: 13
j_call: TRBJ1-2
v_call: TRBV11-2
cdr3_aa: CASSSPSFYGYTF

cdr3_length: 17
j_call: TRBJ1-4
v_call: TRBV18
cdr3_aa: CASSPPNRIATNEKLFF

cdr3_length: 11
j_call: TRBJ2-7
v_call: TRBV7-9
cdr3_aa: CVSSSNYEQYF

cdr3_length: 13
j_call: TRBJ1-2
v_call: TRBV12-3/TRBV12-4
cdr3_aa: CASRGGKDYGYTF

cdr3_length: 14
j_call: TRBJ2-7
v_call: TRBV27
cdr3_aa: CASSDRGITYEQYF